The clone carrying this T cell receptor (beta chain) has ten or more counts. Its specificity is not known. Enrolled ophthalmopathy patients presented with a Clinical Activity Score of at least 3, a NOSPECS grade of at least 4, and disease duration under 3 months. PBMCs were obtained from approximately 10 ml fresh peripheral blood. The investigators amplified TCR beta CDR3 regions from RNA transcripts. TCR CDR3 underwent first-round RT-PCR with the HTBI primer set. TCRdb processed the multiplex PCR reads anew with MiXCR; each CDR3 protein has one entry. The sample yields approximately 610,000 distinct CDR3 sequences, 14% to 15% seen once. The data derive from a study of T cells in Graves' hyperthyroidism and ophthalmopathy. Study-level information: Once the initial diagnosis was made, peripheral blood was obtained before any treatment. Study-level points and caveats: Most thyroid clonotypes expanded above 0.001 were also detected in blood.

CDR1 and CDR2 from the germline V gene are MNHNS and SASEGT. The CDR3 loop spans 15 amino acids. The V gene lost 5 bases and the J gene lost 1 base, with 15 bases spanning the gap. This chain joins TRBV6-1 and TRBJ2-7, with unresolved D. The sequenced sample was blood. The TCR sequence derives from a middle-aged woman with Graves' ophthalmopathy. This CDR3 reads CASSPSGLSSYEQYF. The CDR3 DNA reads as TGTGCCAGCAGTCCCTCAGGATTAAGTTCCTACGAGCAGTACTTC.